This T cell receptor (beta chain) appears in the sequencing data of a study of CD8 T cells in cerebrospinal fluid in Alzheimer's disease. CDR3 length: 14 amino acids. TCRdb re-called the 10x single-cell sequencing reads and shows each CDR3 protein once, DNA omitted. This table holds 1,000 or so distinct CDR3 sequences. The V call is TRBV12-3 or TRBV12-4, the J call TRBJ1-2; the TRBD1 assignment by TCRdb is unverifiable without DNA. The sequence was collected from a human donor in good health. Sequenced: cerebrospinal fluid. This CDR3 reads CASSLTGGNYGYTF.